The following is a T cell receptor beta chain sequence with its context. In its sample, this clone was seen many times. The target of this receptor is not known. This receptor is murine, so its gene names and germline sequences reflect the mouse genome. The data are from a study of CD8+ T cells in alopecia areata (dated by TCRdb to the late 2010s). In the study overall: Female C3H/HeJ recipients, roughly 7-11 weeks old, were grafted with skin from C3H/HeJ donors with spontaneous alopecia (about 6-12 months old). To study T cell clonal expansion in alopecia areata, the researchers applied high-throughput TCRbeta sequencing to both the C3H/HeJ mouse model and human patients. On the human side, TCRbeta sequencing was run on scalp tissue and on sorted CD4+ and CD8+ peripheral blood T cells from healthy controls and from alopecia areata patients with either patchy or totalis/universalis disease. Scalp clonality was compared across normal scalp (n=4), patchy alopecia areata scalp (n=8), and alopecia totalis/universalis scalp (n=8). RNA came from the PAXgene miRNA kit for fixed scalp, the miRNeasy kit for PBMCs, and the RNeasy kit for mouse skin. TCRbeta CDR3 regions were amplified by immunoSEQ multiplex PCR with 35 Vbeta forward and 13 Jbeta reverse primers. Overall results and qualifications from the work: Resident alphabeta T cells in normal human skin are also sequenced, complicating scalp TCR repertoire analysis, unlike mouse skin dominated by gammadelta T cells. Shared TCR sequences between patients were less evident than in mice, which may be partly attributable to HLA diversity in the patient population. Higher clonality and more expanded CD8+ clones were observed in lesional scalp than in normal scalp, particularly in alopecia totalis/universalis, a finding suggestive of antigenic drive.

The receptor library was made with the immunoSEQ multiplex PCR assay. To provide template for TCR sequencing, every sample had RNA extracted and reverse transcribed into cDNA. SuperScript III was used for first-strand cDNA synthesis, primed with a 2:1 mix of oligo-dT and random hexamers. A synthetic immune receptor repertoire was used to gauge amplification bias, and whatever bias remained was removed computationally. Sequencing of the libraries was done on Illumina HiSeq using 60 bp reads that spanned the CDR3 and were read from J toward V. The authors processed their data as follows. Raw reads were preprocessed for error removal, and CDR3 was defined according to IMGT conventions as running from the conserved cysteine to phenylalanine. To get clonality, Shannon entropy was normalized by log2 of the number of productive unique TCRs and the result was subtracted from 1. CD4 or CD8 identity of scalp clones was inferred by cross-referencing scalp TCRbeta sequences with sorted blood CD4 and CD8 repertoires. TCRdb limited this immuneACCESS table to in-frame rearrangements with V and J called. A share of clones is missing; checked studies link under half to unresolved V genes, and the rest is unexplained. V and J calls and clone size are copied from that table; D and trimming were computed from the DNA. This sample shows about 2,700 clones, and none of them turns up only once. The leading ten clones occupy around 51% of the sample.

The sample was lesional skin. The receptor's source is a C3H/HeJ mouse with alopecia areata. The haplotype of this strain at the MHC is H2-k.

The DNA read from the CDR3 is TGTGCCAGCAGTATGCACAGGGATCCCGGG. It is translated as CASSMHRDPG. The full CDR3 reads CASSMHRDPGQLYF. The chain uses TRBV19 and TRBJ2-2, and TRBD1 may be the D gene, going by 6 matching bases. The read halts 4 residues ahead of the CDR3 end, with the missing end drawn from the germline J gene. Trimming removed 2 bases from V and 6 bases from J, leaving 11 bases between the germline ends. The germline V gene (reference sequence) sets CDR1 to FNHDT and CDR2 to SITEND. The CDR3 numbers 14 residues from cysteine through phenylalanine. The DNA shown is the part of the CDR3 that was read: 30 bases, in frame from base 1.